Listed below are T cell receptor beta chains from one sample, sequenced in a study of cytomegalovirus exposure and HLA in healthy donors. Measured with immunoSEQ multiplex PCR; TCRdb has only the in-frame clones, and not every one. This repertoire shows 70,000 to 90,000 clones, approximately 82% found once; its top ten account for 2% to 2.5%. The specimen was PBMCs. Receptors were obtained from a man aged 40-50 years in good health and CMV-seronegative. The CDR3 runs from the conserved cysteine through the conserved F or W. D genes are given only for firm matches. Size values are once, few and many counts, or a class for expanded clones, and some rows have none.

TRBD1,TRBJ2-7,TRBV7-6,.,TGTGCCAGCAGCGCACGACCGCGACAGGGAAACGAGCAGTACTTC,CASSARPRQGNEQYF
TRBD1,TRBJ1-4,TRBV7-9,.,TGTGCCAGCAGCCCAGGGGGACAAGGAAGAATTAATGAAAAACTGTTTTTT,CASSPGGQGRINEKLFF
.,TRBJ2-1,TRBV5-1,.,TGCGCCAGCAGCTCATCTATTTCTTTTACAGGGAGCTCCTACAATGAGCAGTTCTTC,CASSSSISFTGSSYNEQFF
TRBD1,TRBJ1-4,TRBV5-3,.,TGTGACAGAAGCTCAATTTCATACAGGGGGAAACATGAAAAACTGTTTTTT,CDRSSISYRGKHEKLFF
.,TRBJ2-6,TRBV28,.,TGTGCCAGCAGTTTTTTCCCCACTACCATTTCTGGGGCCAACGTCCTGACTTTC,CASSFFPTTISGANVLTF
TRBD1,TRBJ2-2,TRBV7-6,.,TGTGCCAGCAGCTTAGGCGGCAGGGGGCGCGAGAAGCTGTTTTTT,CASSLGGRGREKLFF
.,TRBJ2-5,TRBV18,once,TGTGCCAGCTCACCAAACCGGGAGACCCAGTACTTC,CASSPNRETQYF
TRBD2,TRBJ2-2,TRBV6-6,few,TGTGCCAGCGGCATCCCCGGCGGGGGTCTAGGGGAGCTGTTTTTT,CASGIPGGGLGELFF
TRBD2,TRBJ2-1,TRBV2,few,TGTGCCAGCAGGGCCCGGACTAGCCGGACATACAATGAGCAGTTCTTC,CASRARTSRTYNEQFF
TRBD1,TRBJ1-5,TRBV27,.,TGTGCCAGCAGTACAGGGGCAGGTCAGCCCCAGCATTTT,CASSTGAGQPQHF
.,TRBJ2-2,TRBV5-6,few,TGTGCCAGCAGCCGCCGGACAGTCGTGGGCACCGGGGAGCTGTTTTTT,CASSRRTVVGTGELFF
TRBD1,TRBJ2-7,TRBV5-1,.,TGCGCCAGCAGCTTGGCCGGACAGGGTGCGAGGGAGCAGTACTTC,CASSLAGQGAREQYF
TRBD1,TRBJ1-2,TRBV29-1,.,TGCAGCGCCTCAATATCGCGGGACAGGGGGCGCGTGGGCTATGGCTACACCTTC,CSASISRDRGRVGYGYTF
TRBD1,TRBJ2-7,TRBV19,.,TGTGCCAGTAGCGAATGGGACAGGGGGCGCGAGCAGTACTTC,CASSEWDRGREQYF
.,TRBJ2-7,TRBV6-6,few,TGTGCCAGCCTGTACGCCAGGGACTCCTACGAGCAGTACTTC,CASLYARDSYEQYF
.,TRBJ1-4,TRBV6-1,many,TGTGCCAGCAGTGAGGGGGCTTATAGTGAAAAACTGTTTTTT,CASSEGAYSEKLFF
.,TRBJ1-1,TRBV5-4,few,TGTGCCAGCAGCTTGGACGAGATGAACACTGAAGCTTTCTTT,CASSLDEMNTEAFF
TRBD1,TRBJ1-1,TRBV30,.,TGTGCCTGGAGTCAGTGGGGACAGGGTCGCTCGGAAGCTTTCTTT,CAWSQWGQGRSEAFF
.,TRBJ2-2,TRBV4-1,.,TGCGCCAGCAGCCAATCACGTACGCGGGGCAGGTTTAACACCGGGGAGCTGTTTTTT,CASSQSRTRGRFNTGELFF
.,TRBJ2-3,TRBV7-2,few,TGTGCCAGCAGCCGAGCTTTAGATACGCAGTATTTT,CASSRALDTQYF
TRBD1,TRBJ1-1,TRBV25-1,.,TGTGCCAGCAGTGATGGACAGGGTGGAACTGAAGCTTTCTTT,CASSDGQGGTEAFF
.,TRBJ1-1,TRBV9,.,TGTGCCAGCGGACACCCGAAGGGGAACACTGAAGCTTTCTTT,CASGHPKGNTEAFF
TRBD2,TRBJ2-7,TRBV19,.,TGTGCCAGTAGTCTGGCGGGAGGGCCTCACGAGCAGTACTTC,CASSLAGGPHEQYF
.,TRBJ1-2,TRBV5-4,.,TGTGCCAGCAGCTTGGGATTCGGCTATGGCTACACCTTC,CASSLGFGYGYTF
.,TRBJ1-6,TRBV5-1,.,TGCGCCAGCAGCTTGGATCTTAATTCACCCCTCCACTTT,CASSLDLNSPLHF
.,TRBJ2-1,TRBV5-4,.,TGTGCCAGCAGACGGAGGGGTGAATTTGGCAATGAGCAGTTCTTC,CASRRRGEFGNEQFF
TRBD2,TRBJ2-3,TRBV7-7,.,TGTGCTAGCAGCTTAGACGGTCGGGGGGGCGTCACAGATACGCAGTATTTT,CASSLDGRGGVTDTQYF
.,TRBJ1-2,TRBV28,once,TGTGCCAGCAGTCCACCGGGGAGGCAGGGTGCAGGTGGCTACACCTTC,CASSPPGRQGAGGYTF
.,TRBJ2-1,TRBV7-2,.,TGTGCCAGCAGCTCCGACTCTAGGAACCCCTACAATGAGCAGTTCTTC,CASSSDSRNPYNEQFF
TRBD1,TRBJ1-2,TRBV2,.,TGTGCCAGCAGTTCCGGGACAGGGGCTGGAAGCTATGGCTACACCTTC,CASSSGTGAGSYGYTF
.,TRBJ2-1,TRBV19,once,TGTGCCAGTAGTACGGTCCAGGGCAATGAGCAGTTCTTC,CASSTVQGNEQFF
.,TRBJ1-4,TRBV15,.,TGTGCCACCAGCAGAGATCGCGGGATCAACGGGCTAAGGGAAAAACTGTTTTTT,CATSRDRGINGLREKLFF
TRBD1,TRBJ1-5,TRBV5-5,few,TGTGCCAGCAGCTTGGGGACAGGGGACGGCAATCAGCCCCAGCATTTT,CASSLGTGDGNQPQHF
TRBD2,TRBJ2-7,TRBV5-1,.,TGCGCCAGCAGCTTGGACCCACAGGGACTAGCCTACGAGCAGTACTTC,CASSLDPQGLAYEQYF
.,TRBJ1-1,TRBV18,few,TGTGCCAGCTCACCACCGCAGAGGGTGAACACTGAAGCTTTCTTT,CASSPPQRVNTEAFF
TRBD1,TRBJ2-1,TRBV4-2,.,TGTGCCAGCAGCCGAGACAGGGATGAGCAGTTCTTC,CASSRDRDEQFF
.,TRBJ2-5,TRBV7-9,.,TGTGCCAGCAGCTTAGAGGGGACTGCACAAGAGACCCAGTACTTC,CASSLEGTAQETQYF
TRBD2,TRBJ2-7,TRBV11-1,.,TGTGCCAGCAGCCCGAGGACTAGCGGGGATTACGAGCAGTACTTC,CASSPRTSGDYEQYF
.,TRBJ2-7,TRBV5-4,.,TGTGCCAGCAGCTTCGACAGGCTCTACGAGCAGTACTTC,CASSFDRLYEQYF